This TCR beta chain was sequenced for a study of cytotoxic CD8 clonotypes in ibrutinib-treated CLL. Study details: Response samples were taken after a median of about twelve months on treatment, range 6 to 36. General study results and limits: Baseline levels of clonality went above those of age-matched healthy donors and moved with circulating CD8+ T-cell counts.

Concerning this clone itself: What it recognizes is unknown.

Produced via immunoSEQ multiplex PCR; TCRdb's table is partial and in-frame only. The sample shows 110,000 to 150,000 clones, roughly 83% of them seen only once. This specimen consisted of PBMCs, obtained after 12 months of ibrutinib treatment. The source of this sequence is a human donor with chronic lymphocytic leukemia.

CDR3 protein: CASRGASGSYYEQYF. The CDR3 nucleotides read TGTGCCAGCAGGGGTGCTAGCGGGAGTTACTACGAGCAGTACTTC. This chain connects TRBV6-5 to TRBJ2-7, with 10 bases matching TRBD2. With 6 bases clipped from V and 3 bases from J, the junction kept 8 bases outside the gene matches. Looked up from germline, CDR1 is MNHEY and CDR2 is SVGAGI. The CDR3 extends over 15 amino acids.